The rows below give T cell receptor beta chains drawn from one sample of a study of blood T cell repertoires in COVID-19. Using immunoSEQ multiplex PCR, the repertoire was profiled, and TCRdb retains in-frame clones only, with some absent. Of about 180,000 clones in the sample, 80% to 90% were seen once. The sequencing input was peripheral blood. Receptors originate from a man in his forties or fifties with active or convalescent COVID-19. CDR3s leave out the opening cysteine and the closing phenylalanine or tryptophan. Some rows mark clone size as missing; the rest say once, few, many or name a class of expanded clone.

CDR3aa: AWDRGEYEQY
abundance: NA
j_gene: TRBJ2-7
v_gene: TRBV30

CDR3aa: AWIHPAGRNGYT
abundance: NA
j_gene: TRBJ1-2
v_gene: TRBV30

CDR3aa: ASSTKTGSSYEQY
abundance: NA
j_gene: TRBJ2-7
v_gene: TRBV5-4

CDR3aa: ARSLGTGRYGYT
abundance: NA
j_gene: TRBJ1-2
v_gene: TRBV5-3

CDR3aa: ASSPRQGDRGTEAF
abundance: NA
j_gene: TRBJ1-1
v_gene: TRBV18

CDR3aa: ASSETTPLAGGYNEQF
abundance: NA
j_gene: TRBJ2-1
v_gene: TRBV10-1

CDR3aa: ASSYQTGGRDTQY
abundance: NA
j_gene: TRBJ2-3
v_gene: TRBV6-5

CDR3aa: ASSLPLEPRLWNTEAF
abundance: NA
j_gene: TRBJ1-1
v_gene: TRBV19

CDR3aa: ASSLGGTSNEQF
abundance: NA
j_gene: TRBJ2-1
v_gene: TRBV19

CDR3aa: ASSLDGGAGTGELF
abundance: few
j_gene: TRBJ2-2
v_gene: TRBV7-7

CDR3aa: ASSSVHLIGTLYPNYGYT
abundance: NA
j_gene: TRBJ1-2
v_gene: TRBV4-1

CDR3aa: ASGAGVGDIQY
abundance: NA
j_gene: TRBJ2-4
v_gene: TRBV9

CDR3aa: ASSLRTSGFQETQY
abundance: few
j_gene: TRBJ2-5
v_gene: TRBV5-4

CDR3aa: ASSGLVGAGGNTIY
abundance: NA
j_gene: TRBJ1-3
v_gene: TRBV2

CDR3aa: ASSFLQGRDEKLF
abundance: NA
j_gene: TRBJ1-4
v_gene: TRBV28

CDR3aa: ASKFTENTEAF
abundance: NA
j_gene: TRBJ1-1
v_gene: TRBV2

CDR3aa: ASRSQGSHNTEAF
abundance: NA
j_gene: TRBJ1-1
v_gene: TRBV10-2

CDR3aa: ASSSQGYEQY
abundance: NA
j_gene: TRBJ2-7
v_gene: TRBV7-2

CDR3aa: ASSLGTSLRNEQF
abundance: NA
j_gene: TRBJ2-1
v_gene: TRBV11-2

CDR3aa: ASSPTSPGDTQY
abundance: NA
j_gene: TRBJ2-3
v_gene: TRBV7-3

CDR3aa: ASSFGRVETQY
abundance: NA
j_gene: TRBJ2-5
v_gene: TRBV11-2

CDR3aa: ATSAQGNTQY
abundance: NA
j_gene: TRBJ2-3
v_gene: TRBV24-1